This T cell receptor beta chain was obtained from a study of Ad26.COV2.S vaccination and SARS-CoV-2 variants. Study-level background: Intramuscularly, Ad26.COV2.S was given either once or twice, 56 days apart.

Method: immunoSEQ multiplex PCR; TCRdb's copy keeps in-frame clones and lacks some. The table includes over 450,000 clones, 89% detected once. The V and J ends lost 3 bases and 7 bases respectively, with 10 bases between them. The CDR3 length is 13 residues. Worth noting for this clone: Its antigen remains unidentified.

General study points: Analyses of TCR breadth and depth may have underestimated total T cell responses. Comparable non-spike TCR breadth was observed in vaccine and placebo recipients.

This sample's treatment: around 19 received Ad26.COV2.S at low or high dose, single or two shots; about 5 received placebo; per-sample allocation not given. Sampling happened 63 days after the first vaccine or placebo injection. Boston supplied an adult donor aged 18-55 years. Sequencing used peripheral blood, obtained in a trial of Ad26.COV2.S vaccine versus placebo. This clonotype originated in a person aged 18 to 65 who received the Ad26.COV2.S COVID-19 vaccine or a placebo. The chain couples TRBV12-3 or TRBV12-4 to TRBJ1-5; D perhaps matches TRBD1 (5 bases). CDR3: CASSLAGDQPQHF. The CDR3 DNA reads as TGTGCCAGCAGTTTGGCCGGGGACCAGCCCCAGCATTTT.